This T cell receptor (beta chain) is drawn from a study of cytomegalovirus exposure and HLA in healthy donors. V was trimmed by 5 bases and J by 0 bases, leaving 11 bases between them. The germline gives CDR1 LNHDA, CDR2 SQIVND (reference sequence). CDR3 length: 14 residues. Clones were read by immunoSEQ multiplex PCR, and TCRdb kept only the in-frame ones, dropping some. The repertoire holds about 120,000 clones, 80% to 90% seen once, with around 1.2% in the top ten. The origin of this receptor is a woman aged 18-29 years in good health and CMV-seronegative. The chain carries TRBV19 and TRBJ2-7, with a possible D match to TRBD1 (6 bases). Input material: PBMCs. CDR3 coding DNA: TGTGCCAGTAGTTTCAGGACAGTCTCCTACGAGCAGTACTTC. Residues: CASSFRTVSYEQYF.